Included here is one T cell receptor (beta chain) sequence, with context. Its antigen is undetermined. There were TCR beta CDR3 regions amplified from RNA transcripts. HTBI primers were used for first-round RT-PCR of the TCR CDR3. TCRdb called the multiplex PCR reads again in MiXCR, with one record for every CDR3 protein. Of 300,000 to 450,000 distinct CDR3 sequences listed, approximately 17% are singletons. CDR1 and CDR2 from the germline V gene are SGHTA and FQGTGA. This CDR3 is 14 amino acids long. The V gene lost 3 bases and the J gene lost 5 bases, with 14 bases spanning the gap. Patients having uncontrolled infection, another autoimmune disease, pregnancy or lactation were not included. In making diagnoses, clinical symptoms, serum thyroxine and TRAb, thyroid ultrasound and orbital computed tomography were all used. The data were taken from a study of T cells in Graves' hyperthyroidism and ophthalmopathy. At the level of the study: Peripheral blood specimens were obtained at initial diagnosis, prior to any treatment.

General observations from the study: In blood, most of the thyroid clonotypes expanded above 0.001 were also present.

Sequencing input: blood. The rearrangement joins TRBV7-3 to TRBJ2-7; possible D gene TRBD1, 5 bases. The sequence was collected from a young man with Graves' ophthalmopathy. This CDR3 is CASSFQPGLDEQYF. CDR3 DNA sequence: TGTGCCAGCAGCTTTCAGCCAGGGCTGGACGAGCAGTACTTC.